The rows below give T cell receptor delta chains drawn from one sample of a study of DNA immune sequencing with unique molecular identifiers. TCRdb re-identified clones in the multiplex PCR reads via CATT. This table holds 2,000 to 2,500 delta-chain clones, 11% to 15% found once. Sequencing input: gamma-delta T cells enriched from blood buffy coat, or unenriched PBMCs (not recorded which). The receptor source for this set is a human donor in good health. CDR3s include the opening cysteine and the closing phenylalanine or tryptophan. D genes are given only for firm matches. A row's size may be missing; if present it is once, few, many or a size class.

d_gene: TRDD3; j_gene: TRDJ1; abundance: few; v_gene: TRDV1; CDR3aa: CALGTRTGGWGADKLIF; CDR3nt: TGTGCTCTCGGTACCCGTACTGGGGGTTGGGGGGCCGATAAACTCATCTTT
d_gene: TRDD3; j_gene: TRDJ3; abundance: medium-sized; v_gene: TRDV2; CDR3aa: CACDTAGGYSSWDTRQMFF; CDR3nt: TGTGCCTGTGACACCGCTGGGGGATATAGCTCCTGGGACACCCGACAGATGTTTTTC
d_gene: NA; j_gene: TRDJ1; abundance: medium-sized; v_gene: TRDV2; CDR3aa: CACDTETYTDKLIF; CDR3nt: TGTGCCTGTGACACGGAGACGTACACCGATAAACTCATCTTT
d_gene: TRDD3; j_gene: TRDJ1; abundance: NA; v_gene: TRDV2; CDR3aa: CACDTFLSYPTGGHPIADKLIF; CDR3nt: TGTGCCTGTGACACCTTCCTATCCTACCCTACTGGGGGGCACCCCATCGCCGATAAACTCATCTTT
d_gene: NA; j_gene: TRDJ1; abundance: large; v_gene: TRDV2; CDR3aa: CACDDLTATDKLIF; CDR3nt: TGTGCCTGTGACGACCTTACAGCCACCGATAAACTCATCTTT
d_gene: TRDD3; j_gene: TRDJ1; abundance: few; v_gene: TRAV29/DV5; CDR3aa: CAASGTGGPPTDKLIF; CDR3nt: TGTGCAGCATCGGGGACTGGGGGACCGCCTACCGATAAACTCATCTTT
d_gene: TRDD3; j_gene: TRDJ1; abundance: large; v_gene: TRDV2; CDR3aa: CACDPLGVTNTDKLIF; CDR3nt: TGTGCCTGTGACCCCCTGGGGGTTACAAACACCGATAAACTCATCTTT
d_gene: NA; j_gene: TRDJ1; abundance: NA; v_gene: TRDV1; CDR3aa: CALGETLRPVGPALTYTDKLIF; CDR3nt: TGTGCTCTTGGGGAGACTTTAAGACCCGTAGGTCCCGCGCTAACGTACACCGATAAACTCATCTTT
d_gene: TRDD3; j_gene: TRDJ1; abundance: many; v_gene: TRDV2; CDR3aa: CACDTLGDRTKLIF; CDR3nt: TGTGCCTGTGACACCCTGGGGGACCGGACTAAACTCATCTTT
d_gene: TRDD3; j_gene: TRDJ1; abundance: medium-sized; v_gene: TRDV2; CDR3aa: CACDTGGYTDKLIF; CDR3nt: TGTGCCTGTGACACAGGGGGATACACCGATAAACTCATCTTT
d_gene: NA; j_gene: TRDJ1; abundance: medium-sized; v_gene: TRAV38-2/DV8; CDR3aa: CAYGPGGLGVYTDKLIF; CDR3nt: TGTGCTTATGGGCCGGGCGGATTAGGGGTTTACACCGATAAACTCATCTTT
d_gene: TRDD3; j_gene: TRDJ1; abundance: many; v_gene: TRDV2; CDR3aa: CACDSVLGEYTDKLIF; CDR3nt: TGTGCCTGTGACTCCGTACTGGGGGAGTACACCGATAAACTCATCTTT
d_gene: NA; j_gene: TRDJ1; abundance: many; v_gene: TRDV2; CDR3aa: CACDRSTVKGDKLIF; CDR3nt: TGTGCCTGTGACCGCTCTACCGTTAAGGGCGATAAACTCATCTTT
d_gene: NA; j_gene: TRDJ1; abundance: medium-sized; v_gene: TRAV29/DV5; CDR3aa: CSVLLCSKRAGLPTGGIWGTDKLIF; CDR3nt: NA
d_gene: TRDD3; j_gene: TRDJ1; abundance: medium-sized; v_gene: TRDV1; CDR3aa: CALGETLDPSSGPFDWGVDTDKLIF; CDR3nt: TGTGCTCTTGGGGAAACCCTCGACCCCTCCAGCGGCCCATTTGACTGGGGGGTAGACACCGATAAACTCATCTTT
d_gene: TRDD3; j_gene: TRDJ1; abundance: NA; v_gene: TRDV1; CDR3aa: CALGERSQNWGTVGKLIF; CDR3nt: TGTGCTCTTGGGGAACGGTCCCAAAACTGGGGGACCGTCGGTAAACTCATCTTT
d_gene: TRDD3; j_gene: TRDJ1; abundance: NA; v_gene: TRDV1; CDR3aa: CALGEGLLRGDFDKLIF; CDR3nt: TGTGCTCTTGGGGAAGGTCTACTTCGGGGGGATTTCGATAAACTCATCTTT
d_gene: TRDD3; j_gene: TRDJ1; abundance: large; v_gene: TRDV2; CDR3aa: CACDILGDRTDKLIF; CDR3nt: TGTGCCTGTGACATTCTGGGGGACCGAACCGATAAACTCATCTTT
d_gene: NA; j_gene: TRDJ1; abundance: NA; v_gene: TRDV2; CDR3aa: CACDTVLRGSPYTDKLIF; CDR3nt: TGTGCCTGTGACACTGTCCTACGGGGGAGCCCGTACACCGATAAACTCATCTTT
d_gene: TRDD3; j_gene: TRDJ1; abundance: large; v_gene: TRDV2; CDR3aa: CACDTVGGYASTDKLIF; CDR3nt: TGTGCCTGTGACACCGTTGGGGGATACGCCTCCACCGATAAACTCATCTTT
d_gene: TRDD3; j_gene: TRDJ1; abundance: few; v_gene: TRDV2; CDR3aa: CACDSLLGDTGSDKLIF; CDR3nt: TGTGCCTGTGACAGTCTACTGGGGGATACGGGGTCCGATAAACTCATCTTT
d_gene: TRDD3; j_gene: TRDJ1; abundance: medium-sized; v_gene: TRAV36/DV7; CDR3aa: CAVEGFPPKLGAPRSSDKLIF; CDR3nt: TGTGCTGTGGAGGGGTTTCCCCCAAAACTGGGGGCCCCCCGTTCGTCCGATAAACTCATCTTT
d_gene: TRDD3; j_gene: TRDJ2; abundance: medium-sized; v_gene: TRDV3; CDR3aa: CAFGEMGDNSTAQLFF; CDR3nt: TGTGCCTTTGGGGAGATGGGGGATAACTCGACAGCACAACTCTTCTTT
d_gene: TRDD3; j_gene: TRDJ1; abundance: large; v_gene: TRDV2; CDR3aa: CACDTVRGYGNTDKLIF; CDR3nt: TGTGCCTGTGACACCGTGCGGGGATACGGTAACACCGATAAACTCATCTTT
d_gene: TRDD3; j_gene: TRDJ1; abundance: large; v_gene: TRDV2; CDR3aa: CACDSLPYGDTTDKLIF; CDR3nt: TGTGCCTGTGACTCACTTCCCTACGGGGATACCACCGATAAACTCATCTTT
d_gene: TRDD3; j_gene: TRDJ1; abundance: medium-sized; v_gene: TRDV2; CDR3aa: CACDVLLGDTQHSDKLIF; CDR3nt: TGTGCCTGTGACGTTTTACTGGGGGATACGCAACACTCCGATAAACTCATCTTT
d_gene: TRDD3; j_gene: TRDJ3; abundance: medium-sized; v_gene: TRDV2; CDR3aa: CACDNVLGDTTSWDTRQMFF; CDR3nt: TGTGCCTGTGACAATGTACTGGGGGATACGACCTCCTGGGACACCCGACAGATGTTTTTC
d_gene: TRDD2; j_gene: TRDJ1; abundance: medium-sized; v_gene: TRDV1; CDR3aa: CALGDLHYLPTSRENPGAVKLIF; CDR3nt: TGTGCTCTTGGGGACCTGCACTACCTTCCTACGTCGAGGGAGAACCCCGGGGCGGTTAAACTCATCTTT
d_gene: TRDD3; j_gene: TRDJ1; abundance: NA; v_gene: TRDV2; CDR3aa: CACDTLRGGGYYTDKLIF; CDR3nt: TGTGCCTGTGACACCCTTCGTGGTGGGGGATACTACACCGATAAACTCATCTTT
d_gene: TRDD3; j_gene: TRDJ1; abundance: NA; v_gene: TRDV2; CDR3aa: CACDTVLGTSDLFGGYGAVYTDKLIF; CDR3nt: TGTGCCTGTGACACCGTCCTGGGGACGTCGGACCTCTTCGGGGGATACGGCGCCGTGTACACCGATAAACTCATCTTT
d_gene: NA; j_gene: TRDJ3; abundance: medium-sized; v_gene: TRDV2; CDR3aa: CACDTVTGGSWDTRQMFF; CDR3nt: TGTGCCTGTGACACCGTTACTGGTGGCTCCTGGGACACCCGACAGATGTTTTTC
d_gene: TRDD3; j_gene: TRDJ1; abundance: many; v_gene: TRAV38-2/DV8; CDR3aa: CAYRSFPSSLWTLGDTGDKLIF; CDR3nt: TGTGCTTATAGGAGTTTCCCTTCCTCCCTCTGGACGCTGGGGGATACCGGCGATAAACTCATCTTT
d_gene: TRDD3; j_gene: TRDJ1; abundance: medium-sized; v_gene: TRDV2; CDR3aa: CACDTILGIRETDKLIF; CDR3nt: TGTGCCTGTGACACCATACTGGGGATACGTGAAACCGATAAACTCATCTTT
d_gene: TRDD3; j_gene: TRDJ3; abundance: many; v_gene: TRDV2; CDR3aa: CACDTILGDTESWDTRQMFF; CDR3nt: TGTGCCTGTGACACGATACTGGGGGATACGGAATCCTGGGACACCCGACAGATGTTTTTC
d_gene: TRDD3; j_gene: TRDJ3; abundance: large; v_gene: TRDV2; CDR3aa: CACDTAGGYTWDTRQMFF; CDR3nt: TGTGCCTGTGACACCGCTGGGGGATACACCTGGGACACCCGACAGATGTTTTTC
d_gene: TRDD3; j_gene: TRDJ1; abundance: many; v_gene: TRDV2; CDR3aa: CACDTISSGGLSYTDKLIF; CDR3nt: TGTGCCTGTGACACCATATCCTCTGGGGGACTTTCGTACACCGATAAACTCATCTTT
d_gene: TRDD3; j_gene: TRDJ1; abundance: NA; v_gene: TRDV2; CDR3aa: CACDTILGAPNTDKLIF; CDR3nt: TGTGCCTGTGACACCATACTGGGGGCTCCCAACACCGATAAACTCATCTTT
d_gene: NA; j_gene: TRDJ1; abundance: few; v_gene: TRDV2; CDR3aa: CACDRLGGHTDKLIF; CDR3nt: TGTGCCTGTGACAGATTGGGGGGCCACACCGATAAACTCATCTTT
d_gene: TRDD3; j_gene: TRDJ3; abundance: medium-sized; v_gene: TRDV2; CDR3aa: CACDVLGDSSWDTRQMFF; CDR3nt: TGTGCCTGTGACGTACTGGGGGATAGCTCCTGGGACACCCGACAGATGTTTTTC
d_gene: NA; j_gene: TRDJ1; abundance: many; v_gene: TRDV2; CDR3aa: CACDTLSKGEGADKLIF; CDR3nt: TGTGCCTGTGACACTCTGAGTAAAGGGGAGGGTGCCGATAAACTCATCTTT
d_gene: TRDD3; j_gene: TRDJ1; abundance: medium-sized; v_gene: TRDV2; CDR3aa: CACDVLGDTRDFTDKLIF; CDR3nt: TGTGCCTGTGATGTACTGGGGGATACGCGAGATTTCACCGATAAACTCATCTTT
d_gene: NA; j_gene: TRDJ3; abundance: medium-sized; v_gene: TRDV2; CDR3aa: CACDTGWGSSWDTRQMFF; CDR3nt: TGTGCCTGTGACACCGGCTGGGGAAGCTCCTGGGACACCCGACAGATGTTTTTC
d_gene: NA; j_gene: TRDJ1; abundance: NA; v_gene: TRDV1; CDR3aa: CALGELYFRYGTDKLIF; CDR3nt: TGTGCTCTTGGGGAACTCTACTTTAGATACGGGACCGATAAACTCATCTTT
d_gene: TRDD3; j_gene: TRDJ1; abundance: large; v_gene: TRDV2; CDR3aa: CACDTLVVGDTDPGNKLIF; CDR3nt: TGTGCCTGTGACACCCTTGTAGTGGGGGATACTGACCCCGGGAATAAACTCATCTTT
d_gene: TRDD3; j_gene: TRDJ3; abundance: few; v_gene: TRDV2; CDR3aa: CACDTPTGGYARSSWDTRQMFF; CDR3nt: TGTGCCTGTGACACCCCCACTGGGGGATACGCTCGGAGCTCCTGGGACACCCGACAGATGTTTTTC
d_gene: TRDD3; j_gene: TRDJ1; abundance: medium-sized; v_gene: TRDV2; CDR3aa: CACDSVLGDTYTDKLIF; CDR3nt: TGTGCCTGTGATTCCGTACTGGGGGACACGTACACCGATAAACTCATCTTT
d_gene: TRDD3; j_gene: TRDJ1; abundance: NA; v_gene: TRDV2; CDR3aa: CACDTLGVDTDKLIF; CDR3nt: TGTGCCTGTGACACTCTGGGGGTCGACACCGATAAACTCATCTTT
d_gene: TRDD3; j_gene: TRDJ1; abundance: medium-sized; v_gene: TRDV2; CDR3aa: CACDTVLGDTDMRYTDKLIF; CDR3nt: TGTGCCTGTGACACCGTACTGGGGGATACGGATATGAGGTACACCGATAAACTCATCTTT
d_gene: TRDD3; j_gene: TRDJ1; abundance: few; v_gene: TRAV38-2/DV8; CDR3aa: CAYRSSHGAYWGTDTDKLIF; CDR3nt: TGTGCTTATAGGAGCTCCCATGGGGCTTACTGGGGGACTGACACCGATAAACTCATCTTT
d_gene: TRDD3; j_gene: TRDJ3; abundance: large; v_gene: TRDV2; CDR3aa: CACDTGSWGSSWDTRQMFF; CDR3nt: TGTGCCTGTGACACCGGTAGCTGGGGGAGCTCCTGGGACACCCGACAGATGTTTTTC
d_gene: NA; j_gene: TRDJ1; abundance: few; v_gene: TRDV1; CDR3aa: CALGEMVSPSYTDKLIF; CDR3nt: TGTGCTCTTGGGGAAATGGTGTCCCCAAGCTACACCGATAAACTCATCTTT
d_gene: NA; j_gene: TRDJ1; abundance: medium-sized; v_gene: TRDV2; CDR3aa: CACDSLLGFDKLIF; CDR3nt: TGTGCCTGTGACTCCTTACTTGGATTCGATAAACTCATCTTT
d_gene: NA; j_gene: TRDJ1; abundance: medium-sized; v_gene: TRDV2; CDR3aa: CACDRLRGSGELIF; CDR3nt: TGTGCCTGTGACCGCCTGCGCGGATCCGGGGAGCTCATCTTT
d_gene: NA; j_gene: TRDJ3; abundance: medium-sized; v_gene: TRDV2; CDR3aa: CACDTLEHKNASWDTRQMFF; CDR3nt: TGTGCCTGTGACACCCTTGAACATAAGAACGCTTCCTGGGACACCCGACAGATGTTTTTC
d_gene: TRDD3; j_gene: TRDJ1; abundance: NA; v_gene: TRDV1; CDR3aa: CALGEPLTGGYDGGLYTDKLIF; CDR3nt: TGTGCTCTTGGGGAACCCTTGACTGGGGGATACGACGGGGGATTATACACCGATAAACTCATCTTT